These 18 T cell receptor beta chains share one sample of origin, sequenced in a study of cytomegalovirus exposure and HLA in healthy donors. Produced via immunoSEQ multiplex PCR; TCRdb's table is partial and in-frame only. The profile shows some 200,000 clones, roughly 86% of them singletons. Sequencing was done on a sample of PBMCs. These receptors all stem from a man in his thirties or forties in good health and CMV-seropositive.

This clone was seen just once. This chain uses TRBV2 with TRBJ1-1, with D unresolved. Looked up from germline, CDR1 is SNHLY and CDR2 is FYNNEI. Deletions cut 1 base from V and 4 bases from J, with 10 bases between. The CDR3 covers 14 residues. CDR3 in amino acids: CASSEGAPITEAFF. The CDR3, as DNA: TGTGCCAGCAGTGAAGGGGCGCCCATCACTGAAGCTTTCTTT.

The chain's CDR3 is CSVSLYSGGTNEKLFF. In DNA form, the CDR3 reads TGCAGCGTTAGCCTTTACAGTGGTGGAACTAATGAAAAACTGTTTTTT. The chain is built from TRBV29-1 and TRBJ1-4; D ambiguous. The CDR3 extends over 16 amino acids. Germline lookup yields CDR1 SQVTM and CDR2 ANQGSEA. Trimming stripped 5 bases from V and 1 base from J, with 17 bases between.

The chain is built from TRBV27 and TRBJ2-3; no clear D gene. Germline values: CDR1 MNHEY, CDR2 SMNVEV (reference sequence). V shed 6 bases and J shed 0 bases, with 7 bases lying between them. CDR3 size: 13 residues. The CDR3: CASRRPSTDTQYF. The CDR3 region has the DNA TGTGCCAGCAGACGACCCAGCACAGATACGCAGTATTTT.

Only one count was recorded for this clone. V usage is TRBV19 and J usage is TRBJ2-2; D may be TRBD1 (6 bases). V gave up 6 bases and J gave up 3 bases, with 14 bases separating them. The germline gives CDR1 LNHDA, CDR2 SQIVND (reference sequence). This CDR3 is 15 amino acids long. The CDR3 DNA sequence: TGTGCCAGTAGCATGTCAGGGGTTGACACCGGGGAGCTGTTTTTT. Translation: CASSMSGVDTGELFF.

In DNA form, the CDR3 reads TGTGCCAGCAGCCTACTTGGCAGACGGAACACTGAAGCTTTCTTT. It specifies CASSLLGRRNTEAFF. The chain couples TRBV7-6 to TRBJ1-1; D call uncertain. Trimming took off 5 bases at V and 1 base at J, with 14 bases between the two ends. The CDR3 spans 15 residues. In germline, CDR1 is SGHVS, CDR2 FNYEAQ.

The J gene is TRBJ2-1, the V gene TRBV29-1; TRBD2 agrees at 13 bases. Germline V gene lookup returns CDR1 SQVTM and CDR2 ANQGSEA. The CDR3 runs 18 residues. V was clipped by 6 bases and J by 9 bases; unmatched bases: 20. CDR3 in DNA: TGCAGCGTGGGGGGGGAGACAGGGGCCGGACTAGCGGGAGCTGAGCAGTTCTTC. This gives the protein CSVGGETGAGLAGAEQFF.

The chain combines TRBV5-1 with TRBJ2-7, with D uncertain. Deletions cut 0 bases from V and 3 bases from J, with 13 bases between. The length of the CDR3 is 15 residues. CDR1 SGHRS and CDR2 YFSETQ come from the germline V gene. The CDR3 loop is CASSLAPIRNYEQYF. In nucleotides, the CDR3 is TGCGCCAGCAGCTTGGCCCCAATTCGCAACTACGAGCAGTACTTC.

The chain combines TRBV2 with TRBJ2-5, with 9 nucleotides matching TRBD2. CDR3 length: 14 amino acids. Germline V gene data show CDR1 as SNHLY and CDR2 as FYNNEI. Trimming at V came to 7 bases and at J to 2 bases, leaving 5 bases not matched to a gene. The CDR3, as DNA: TGTGCCAGCAATAGACTAGCGGAGCAAGAGACCCAGTACTTC. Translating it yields CASNRLAEQETQYF.

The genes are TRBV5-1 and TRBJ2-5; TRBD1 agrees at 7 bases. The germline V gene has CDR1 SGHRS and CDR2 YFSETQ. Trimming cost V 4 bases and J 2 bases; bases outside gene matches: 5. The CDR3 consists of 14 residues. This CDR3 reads CASSPGQTQETQYF. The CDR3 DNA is TGCGCCAGCAGCCCGGGACAGACTCAAGAGACCCAGTACTTC.

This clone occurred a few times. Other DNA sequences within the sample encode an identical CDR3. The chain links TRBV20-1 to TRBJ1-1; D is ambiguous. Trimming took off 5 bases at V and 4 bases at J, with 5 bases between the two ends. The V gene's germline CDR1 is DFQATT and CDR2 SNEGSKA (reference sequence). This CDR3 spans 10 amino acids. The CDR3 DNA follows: TGCAGTGCTGGCCGCACTGAAGCTTTCTTT. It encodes CSAGRTEAFF.

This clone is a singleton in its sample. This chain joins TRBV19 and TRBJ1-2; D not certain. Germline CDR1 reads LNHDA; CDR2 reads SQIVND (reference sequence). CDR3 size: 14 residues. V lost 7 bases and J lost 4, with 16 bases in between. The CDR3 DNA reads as TGTGCCAGTACAATGAGTGGCGGCGGCTATGGCTACACCTTC. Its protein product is CASTMSGGGYGYTF.

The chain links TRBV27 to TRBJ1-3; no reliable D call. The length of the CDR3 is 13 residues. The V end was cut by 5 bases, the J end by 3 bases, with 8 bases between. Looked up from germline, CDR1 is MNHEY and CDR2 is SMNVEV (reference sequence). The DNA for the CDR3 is TGTGCCAGCAGTGAGACCGGTGGAAACACCATATATTTT. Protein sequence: CASSETGGNTIYF.

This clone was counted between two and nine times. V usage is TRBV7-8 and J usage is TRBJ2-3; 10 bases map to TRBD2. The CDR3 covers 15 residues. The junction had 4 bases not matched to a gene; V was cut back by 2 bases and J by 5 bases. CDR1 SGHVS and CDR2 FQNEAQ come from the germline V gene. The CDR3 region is CASSLQRGGRDTQYF. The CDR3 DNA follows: TGTGCCAGCAGCTTACAGCGGGGGGGCAGAGATACGCAGTATTTT.

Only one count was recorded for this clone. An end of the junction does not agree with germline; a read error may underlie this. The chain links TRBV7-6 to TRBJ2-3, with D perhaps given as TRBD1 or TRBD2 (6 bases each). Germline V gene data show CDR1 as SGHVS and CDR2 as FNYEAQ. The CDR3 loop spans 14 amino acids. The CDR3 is CASSLALATGTQYF. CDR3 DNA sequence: TGTGCCAGCAGCTTAGCCCTAGCGACAGGTACGCAGTATTTT.

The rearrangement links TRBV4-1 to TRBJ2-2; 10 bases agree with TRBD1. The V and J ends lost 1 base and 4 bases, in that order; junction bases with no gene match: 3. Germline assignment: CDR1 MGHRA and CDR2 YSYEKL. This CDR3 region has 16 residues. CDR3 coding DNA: TGCGCCAGCAGCCAAGGCGGGACAGGGGTCACCGGGGAGCTGTTTTTT. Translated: CASSQGGTGVTGELFF.

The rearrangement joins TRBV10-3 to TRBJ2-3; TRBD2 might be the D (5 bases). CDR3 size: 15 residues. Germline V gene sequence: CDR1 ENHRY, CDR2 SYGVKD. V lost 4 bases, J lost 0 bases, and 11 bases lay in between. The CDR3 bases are TGTGCCATCAGTGTACGGGGTCCTAGCACAGATACGCAGTATTTT. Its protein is CAISVRGPSTDTQYF.

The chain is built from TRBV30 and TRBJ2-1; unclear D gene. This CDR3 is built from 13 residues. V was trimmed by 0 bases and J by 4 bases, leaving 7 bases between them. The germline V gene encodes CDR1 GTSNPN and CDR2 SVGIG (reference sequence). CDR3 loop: CAWSVTRYNEQFF. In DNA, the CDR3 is TGTGCCTGGAGTGTGACACGTTACAATGAGCAGTTCTTC. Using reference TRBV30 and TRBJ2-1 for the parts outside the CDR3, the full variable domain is SQTIHQWPATLVQPVGSPLSLECTVEGTSNPNLYWYRQAAGRGLQLLFYSVGIGQISSEVPQNLSASRPQDRQFILSSKKLLLSDSGFYLCAWSVTRYNEQFFGPGTRLTVL.

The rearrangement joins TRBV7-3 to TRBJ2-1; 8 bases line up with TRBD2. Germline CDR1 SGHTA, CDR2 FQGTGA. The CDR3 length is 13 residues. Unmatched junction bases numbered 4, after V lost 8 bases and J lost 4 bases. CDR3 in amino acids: CASASGGYNEQFF. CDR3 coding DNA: TGTGCCAGCGCGAGCGGGGGATACAATGAGCAGTTCTTC.